The 6 T cell receptor beta chains presented below share a single source sample, sequenced in a study of shared clonotypes between healthy human individuals. Some clones are missing from TCRdb's copy, which holds only in-frame ones; the method was immunoSEQ multiplex PCR. The data contain under 1,100,000 clones, roughly 75% of them singletons. What was sequenced was memory CD4+ T cells sorted from blood. Subset noted: CD45RA-negative fraction. The receptors originated from a man aged 18 to 35 in good health.

The chain links TRBV5-1 to TRBJ2-2; possible D gene TRBD2, 5 bases. CDR1 and CDR2 from the germline V gene are SGHRS and YFSETQ. The CDR3 length is 12 residues. Trimming removed 0 bases at V and 9 bases at J, with 6 bases between. This CDR3 reads CASSLAGRELFF. DNA for the CDR3: TGCGCCAGCAGCTTGGCGGGAAGGGAGCTGTTTTTT.

The V and J genes are TRBV28 and TRBJ2-4; D is perhaps TRBD1 or TRBD2 (6 bases each). Germline values: CDR1 MDHEN, CDR2 SYDVKM. This CDR3 comprises 15 residues. V was shortened by 2 bases and J by 8 bases, with 16 bases between the two germline ends. Here the CDR3 DNA reads TGTGCCAGCAGTTTAAACCCGGGGGCCGCGGACATTCAGTACTTC. It specifies CASSLNPGAADIQYF. Supplemented by reference TRBV28 and TRBJ2-4, the full variable domain reads DVKVTQSSRYLVKRTGEKVFLECVQDMDHENMFWYRQDPGLGLRLIYFSYDVKMKEKGDIPEGYSVSREKKERFSLILESASTNQTSMYLCASSLNPGAADIQYFGAGTRLSVL.

To note about this clone: Other DNA sequences in the sample encode the same CDR3. The V call is TRBV18, the J call TRBJ2-7, with a tentative D call TRBD2 (6 bases). Germline CDR1 is KGHSH and CDR2 is LQKENI. The CDR3 loop spans 14 amino acids. Trimming pared 3 bases from V and 3 bases from J, leaving 12 bases between. The CDR3 nucleotides read TGTGCCAGCTCACCTCCGGCGGGAAGCTACGAGCAGTACTTC. Residues: CASSPPAGSYEQYF.

This clone was seen at least ten times. V usage is TRBV5-1 and J usage is TRBJ2-1; TRBD1 matches at 9 bases. Per the germline V gene, CDR1 is SGHRS and CDR2 is YFSETQ. The CDR3 runs to 16 residues. The J segment lost 3 bases and the V segment lost 1 base, leaving 5 bases of the junction unmatched. The CDR3 DNA sequence: TGCGCCAGCAGCTTGAAGGGACAGGGCAGCTACAATGAGCAGTTCTTC. Amino acids: CASSLKGQGSYNEQFF. The full variable domain, with the rest looked up from reference TRBV5-1 and TRBJ2-1, is KAGVTQTPRYLIKTRGQQVTLSCSPISGHRSVSWYQQTPGQGLQFLFEYFSETQRNKGNFPGRFSGRQFSNSRSEMNVSTLELGDSALYLCASSLKGQGSYNEQFFGPGTRLTVL.

The chain recombines TRBV27 with TRBJ2-1, with 7 bases matching TRBD2. This CDR3 comprises 13 residues. The germline gives CDR1 MNHEY, CDR2 SMNVEV (reference sequence). Trimming took 6 bases from V and 8 from J; bases not matched to a gene: 7. The CDR3 nucleotides read TGTGCCAGCAGAGGGACTACGGTCCATGAGCAGTTCTTC. Translation gives CASRGTTVHEQFF.

V usage is TRBV6-5 and J usage is TRBJ1-2, with D tentatively TRBD1 (6 bases). Trimming pared 5 bases from V and 8 bases from J, leaving 18 bases between. This CDR3 is built from 14 residues. Germline V gene data show CDR1 as MNHEY and CDR2 as SVGAGI. The CDR3 here is CASSPLQGKGGYTF. The CDR3 nucleotides are TGTGCCAGCAGTCCTTTGCAGGGGAAGGGCGGCTACACCTTC.